This is a list of T cell receptor beta chains from one sample in a study of control samples from healthy donors and cancer patients. Repertoires were generated with immunoSEQ multiplex PCR, while TCRdb's copy carries only in-frame clones and drops some. The table shows about 150,000 clones, with 90% to 95% occurring only once. Sequencing was performed on blood. Every receptor here comes from a woman in her thirties in good health. The CDR3 runs from the conserved cysteine through the conserved F or W. Fields, in order: J gene, V gene, D gene, clone size, CDR3 DNA, CDR3 protein. A D gene is named only where the DNA matches it firmly. Clone size appears in some rows only: once, few, many, or a class for an expanded clone.

>TRBJ1-3|TRBV29-1|TRBD1|.
TGCAGCGTTGTCCGACAGGGAGATGGAAACACCATATATTTT
CSVVRQGDGNTIYF
>TRBJ1-4|TRBV4-3|.|.
TGCGCCAGCAGCCAAGATATGGGTAGGGTTTCAGGAAAACTGTTTTTT
CASSQDMGRVSGKLFF
>TRBJ2-7|TRBV27|.|.
TGTGCCAGCAGGGCGGGGCGAGAGCAGTACTTC
CASRAGREQYF
>TRBJ2-7|TRBV19|TRBD1|.
TGTGCCAGTAGTGAGACAGGGTGGAGCGAGCAGTACTTC
CASSETGWSEQYF
>TRBJ2-1|TRBV13|TRBD2|.
TGTGCCAGCAGCTTAGGGACTAGCGGGAGCAATGAGCAGTTCTTC
CASSLGTSGSNEQFF
>TRBJ2-1|TRBV20-1|.|.
TGCAGTGCTAGTAGGGCAGACAATGAGCAGTTCTTC
CSASRADNEQFF
>TRBJ2-1|TRBV11-3|TRBD2|.
TGTGCCAGCAGCGCGACTAGCGGGAACAATGAGCAGTTCTTC
CASSATSGNNEQFF
>TRBJ2-7|TRBV3-1/TRBV3-2|TRBD1|.
TGTGCCAGCAGCACCATGACAGGGGGCGGCGAGCAGTACTTC
CASSTMTGGGEQYF
>TRBJ2-2|TRBV21-1|.|once
TGTGCCAGCAGCAAAGGAGAGGAACTAGCGGGACCGAACACCGGGGAGCTGTTTTTT
CASSKGEELAGPNTGELFF
>TRBJ1-1|TRBV5-1|.|.
TGCGCCAGCAGCTTGACCGTCGGGTTTACTGAAGCTTTCTTT
CASSLTVGFTEAFF
>TRBJ1-6|TRBV28|.|.
TGTGCCAGCAGTTTACCGGGACACGGGAATTCACCCCTCCACTTT
CASSLPGHGNSPLHF
>TRBJ2-2|TRBV30|.|.
TGTGCCTGGACCCACAGTACCGGGGAGCTGTTTTTT
CAWTHSTGELFF
>TRBJ2-1|TRBV7-7|.|.
TGTGCTAGCAGCTTAGGGGGTAGTGTCAATGAGCAGTTCTTC
CASSLGGSVNEQFF
>TRBJ2-7|TRBV18|TRBD1|.
TGTGCCAGCTCACCAGGAGCGGGGACAGGGTCCTACGAGCAGTACTTC
CASSPGAGTGSYEQYF
>TRBJ2-5|TRBV18|.|once
TGTGCCAGCTTGACAGACGTAAGAGGGGAGACCCAGTACTTC
CASLTDVRGETQYF
>TRBJ1-5|TRBV19|.|.
TGTGCCAGTAGGAACTTGGCGGGGGATATTCAGCCCCAGCATTTT
CASRNLAGDIQPQHF